These 12 T cell receptor beta chains were sequenced from one sample in a study of blood T cell repertoires in COVID-19. Data came from immunoSEQ multiplex PCR; TCRdb stores just in-frame clones and leaves some out. The repertoire includes roughly 59,000 clones, roughly four fifths of them detected once, and roughly 3.6% sits in the top ten. What was sequenced was peripheral blood. The receptors come from a woman older than 75 with acute or convalescent COVID-19.

The rearrangement joins TRBV19 to TRBJ1-2, with 8 bases that match TRBD1. This CDR3 has 15 amino acids. CDR1 is LNHDA, CDR2 SQIVND, per germline (reference sequence). Trimming removed 4 bases from V and 4 bases from J; junction bases left unmatched: 8. The CDR3 spells CASSNRDRLGYGYTF. CDR3 in DNA: TGTGCCAGTAGTAACCGGGACAGGCTGGGCTATGGCTACACCTTC.

This clone appeared once. The chain couples TRBV19 to TRBJ1-5; D possibly corresponds to TRBD1 (5 bases). This CDR3 contains 14 residues. V was shortened by 2 bases and J by 1 base, with 6 bases between the two germline ends. Per the germline V gene, CDR1 is LNHDA and CDR2 is SQIVND (reference sequence). CDR3 protein: CASSIQGSNQPQHF. In DNA, the CDR3 is TGTGCCAGTAGTATACAGGGAAGCAATCAGCCCCAGCATTTT.

The genes are TRBV12-5 and TRBJ1-3; 9 nucleotides match TRBD1. Germline values: CDR1 LGHNT, CDR2 FRNRAP. The junction had 11 bases not matched to a gene; V was cut back by 6 bases and J by 2 bases. This CDR3 spans 17 amino acids. This CDR3 is CASGPPLRTGAGNTIYF. The CDR3 DNA follows: TGTGCTAGTGGCCCACCCCTCCGGACAGGGGCTGGAAACACCATATATTTT.

This clone was observed a handful of times. This CDR3 reads CAISESGSGKSYEQYF. DNA for the CDR3: TGTGCCATCAGTGAGTCGGGGAGCGGGAAATCCTACGAGCAGTACTTC. This chain links TRBV10-3 with TRBJ2-7; the match to TRBD2 covers 7 bases. With 0 bases clipped from V and 1 base from J, the junction kept 6 bases outside the gene matches. The CDR3 loop spans 16 amino acids. CDR1 is ENHRY and CDR2 is SYGVKD in the germline V gene.

The V call is TRBV3-1 (or the pseudogene TRBV3-2), the J call TRBJ2-7; 9 nucleotides agree with TRBD2. CDR3 length: 14 residues. CDR1 is LGHDT, CDR2 YNNKEL, per germline (reference sequence). V was pared by 1 base and J by 7 bases, with 5 bases of the junction left unmatched. CDR3 DNA: TGTGCCAGCAGCCAAGTGGGACTAGCTTCTGAGCAGTACTTC. This translates into CASSQVGLASEQYF.

This chain joins TRBV27 and TRBJ1-2, with 12 bases identical to TRBD1. Germline values: CDR1 MNHEY, CDR2 SMNVEV (reference sequence). After removal of 1 base from V and 4 bases from J, the junction contained 4 bases not matched to a gene. CDR3 length equals 16 residues. CDR3 nucleotides: TGTGCCAGCAGTTTATATGGGACAGGGGGCGTCTATGGCTACACCTTC. Translating gives CASSLYGTGGVYGYTF.

The J gene is TRBJ2-7, the V gene TRBV5-1; maybe TRBD2 (6 bases). This CDR3 comprises 14 residues. CDR1 and CDR2 from the germline V gene are SGHRS and YFSETQ. The germline V and J ends were trimmed by 2 bases and 3 bases, with 12 bases remaining between them. DNA of the CDR3: TGCGCCAGCAGCTTTGGATCGGGGGACTACGAGCAGTACTTC. Protein sequence: CASSFGSGDYEQYF.

This clone has just one count. The V and J genes are TRBV3-1 (or the pseudogene TRBV3-2) and TRBJ1-1; D perhaps matches TRBD1 (5 bases). CDR3 length: 16 amino acids. Germline V gives CDR1 LGHDT, CDR2 YNNKEL (reference sequence). V was shortened by 1 base and J by 7 bases, with 19 bases between the two germline ends. CDR3 DNA: TGTGCCAGCAGCCAAGTCGGAGCGCCCCCGGGGGGTGAAGCTTTCTTT. Translation gives CASSQVGAPPGGEAFF.

V gene TRBV4-3 combines with J gene TRBJ1-4; maybe TRBD1 (6 bases). The CDR3 is 15 amino acids. Trimming stripped 6 bases from V and 8 bases from J, with 19 bases between. The germline V gene has CDR1 LGHNA and CDR2 YSLEER. Written as DNA, the CDR3 is TGCGCCAGCAGTCCCCGACAGGATGTGTGGGAAAAACTGTTTTTT. Amino acids: CASSPRQDVWEKLFF.

This rearrangement joins TRBV5-4 to TRBJ1-1, with unresolved D. The CDR3 contains 14 residues. CDR1 is SGHNT, CDR2 YYREEE, per germline (reference sequence). V was trimmed by 1 base and J by 1 base, leaving 8 bases between them. This chain's CDR3 is CASSLINRNTEAFF. Here the CDR3 DNA reads TGTGCCAGCAGCTTGATCAACAGGAACACTGAAGCTTTCTTT.

The V call is TRBV5-1, the J call TRBJ1-1, with TRBD1 matching over 11 bases. The ends lost 0 bases at V and 10 bases at J; junction bases unmatched: 5. The germline CDR1 and CDR2 sequences are SGHRS and YFSETQ. This CDR3 spans 14 amino acids. This CDR3 is CASSLDRTGGTAFF. The CDR3 DNA sequence: TGCGCCAGCAGCTTGGATCGGACAGGGGGCACAGCTTTCTTT.

V gene TRBV7-9 combines with J gene TRBJ2-2; TRBD2 is a possible D gene (5 bases). Germline V CDR1 and CDR2: SEHNR, FQNEAQ (reference sequence). The CDR3 extends over 14 amino acids. The V end lost 4 bases, the J end lost 4 bases, and 10 bases lay between the germline ends. The CDR3 DNA is TGTGCCAGCAGCTCATCGAGGGTCACCGGGGAGCTGTTTTTT. This gives the protein CASSSSRVTGELFF.